The 23 T cell receptor beta chains below were found in one sample sequenced in a study of tumor and adjacent non-tumor tissue in lung cancer. RNA was extracted from bulk tissue without any cell sorting. A modified ARM-PCR protocol with three rounds of nested PCR amplified TCRbeta. TCRdb processed the multiplex PCR reads anew with MiXCR; each CDR3 protein has one entry. The repertoire holds around 79,000 distinct CDR3 sequences, with 55% to 80% as singletons. The sequenced sample was lung tumor tissue. These receptors all come from a middle-aged woman with non-small cell lung cancer.

The V call is TRBV4-1, the J call TRBJ2-5, with D possibly matching TRBD1 (5 bases). Trimming took 7 bases from V and 1 from J, leaving 16 bases between them. This CDR3 has 15 residues. Germline CDR1 and CDR2: MGHRA and YSYEKL. The CDR3 region has the DNA TGCGCCAGCACACAAACAGGACGGAGCCAAGAGACCCAGTACTTC. This gives the protein CASTQTGRSQETQYF.

Worth noting for this clonotype: The junction differs from germline at one of its ends, possibly a read error. The rearrangement joins TRBV5-1 to TRBJ2-3; perhaps TRBD2 as D (5 bases). Germline V lookup: CDR1 SGHRS, CDR2 YFSETQ. This CDR3 comprises 11 residues. The CDR3 here is CVSGSTDAQYF. The CDR3 nucleotides are TGCGTCAGCGGTAGCACAGATGCGCAGTATTTT.

This clonotype was found once. A read error may produce the germline difference seen at one junction end. The genes are TRBV29-1 and TRBJ2-3; the match to TRBD2 covers 9 bases. This CDR3 spans 18 amino acids. Germline V gene sequence: CDR1 SQVTM, CDR2 ANQGSEA. The CDR3 bases are TGCAGCGTTCCCGGGATTAGCGGGGGTTACGGTGGCACAGATACGCTGTATTTT. Its translation is CSVPGISGGYGGTDTLYF.

A word on this clonotype: One junction end disagrees with the germline gene, perhaps due to a read error. The V call is TRBV28, the J call TRBJ1-1; TRBD1 might be the D (6 bases). Looked up from germline, CDR1 is MDHEN and CDR2 is SYDVKM. The CDR3 runs to 15 residues. CDR3 protein: CDSSPGGTGNTEAFF. Here the CDR3 DNA reads TGTGACAGCAGTCCGGGGGGCACAGGGAACACTGAAGCTTTCTTT.

This clonotype has at least ten counts. Relative to the germline gene, one junction end is altered; a read error may explain this. This chain joins TRBV6-5 and TRBJ2-7; D possibly corresponds to TRBD1 (6 bases). This CDR3 comprises 15 residues. CDR1 MNHEY and CDR2 SVGAGI come from the germline V gene. The CDR3, as DNA: TGTGCCAGCACTTACCAGGGGACCTCATCCCGGGAGCAGTACTTC. It translates to CASTYQGTSSREQYF.

About this clonotype: The germline gene is not matched at one end of the junction; a read error may be the cause. The rearrangement uses TRBV4-1 and TRBJ2-5; D is unclear. The CDR3 is 15 residues long. The germline V gene has CDR1 MGHRA and CDR2 YSYEKL. The CDR3: CASSQGSGTQETQYF. DNA of the CDR3: TGCGCCAGCAGTCAAGGGTCAGGAACACAAGAGACCCAGTACTTC.

The chain couples TRBV28 to TRBJ2-6, with 14 nucleotides matching TRBD2. CDR3 length: 18 residues. J gave up 4 bases and V 6 bases, and 8 bases lay outside the gene matches. Looked up from germline, CDR1 is MDHEN and CDR2 is SYDVKM. CDR3 loop: CASRTTSGGVSGANVLTF. DNA of the CDR3: TGTGCCAGCAGGACGACTAGCGGGGGGGTTAGCGGGGCCAACGTCCTGACTTTC.

With respect to this clonotype: An end of the junction does not agree with germline; a read error may underlie this. The rearrangement uses TRBV14 and TRBJ1-2; D unresolved. The CDR3 has 13 amino acids. CDR1 and CDR2 (germline): SGHDN, FVKESK. For the CDR3, the DNA is TGTGCCAGAACCCAAGGACCCAACTATGGATACACCTTC. Amino acids: CARTQGPNYGYTF.

Concerning this clonotype: A clone one base away is much larger, so this may be a read error. The gene calls are TRBV20-1 and TRBJ1-1, with D tentatively TRBD1 (6 bases). Germline V gene sequence: CDR1 DFQATT, CDR2 SNEGSKA (reference sequence). The CDR3 spans 11 residues. V gave up 5 bases and J gave up 8 bases, with 12 bases separating them. The CDR3 is CSARPQGEAFF. The CDR3 coding sequence is TGCAGTGCTCGCCCCCAGGGGGAAGCTTTCTTT.

Worth noting for this clonotype: The junction differs from germline at one of its ends, possibly a read error. The chain is built from TRBV6-6 and TRBJ1-5; no reliable D call. The CDR3 is 15 amino acids. Germline V gene lookup returns CDR1 MNHNY and CDR2 SVGAGI (reference sequence). In DNA, the CDR3 is TGTGTCAGCAATTCCCCGGGCAGTTTCAATCAGCCCCAGCATTTT. It yields the protein CVSNSPGSFNQPQHF.

Concerning this clonotype: This may be a read error: a much more frequent sequence differs by one nucleotide. This chain joins TRBV4-1 and TRBJ2-3; D remains ambiguous. Germline V gene sequence: CDR1 MGHRA, CDR2 YSYEKL. CDR3 length: 14 residues. CDR3 protein: CTSSLSSSTDTQYF. The CDR3, as DNA: TGCACCAGCAGCCTTAGTAGCAGCACAGATACGCAGTATTTT.

The genes are TRBV11-2 and TRBJ2-2, with 7 bases fitting TRBD2. The CDR3 contains 13 residues. Germline V gives CDR1 SGHAT, CDR2 FQNNGV. With 8 bases clipped from V and 14 bases from J, the junction kept 14 bases outside the gene matches. CDR3 residues: CASGTTNAGDLFF. The CDR3 nucleotides are TGTGCCAGCGGGACTACGAACGCCGGAGACCTGTTTTTT.

This clonotype was detected ten times or more. The J gene is TRBJ1-2, the V gene TRBV5-1; maybe TRBD1 (5 bases). Trimming took 0 bases from V and 7 from J, leaving 13 bases between them. This CDR3 contains 14 residues. CDR1 and CDR2 from the germline V gene are SGHRS and YFSETQ. CDR3 nucleotide sequence: TGCGCCAGCAGCTTGGGAGAAGGGGCCCCTGGCTACACCTTC. Encoded protein: CASSLGEGAPGYTF.

For this clonotype: Compared with germline, one end of the junction differs, possibly owing to a read error. The chain couples TRBV11-3 to TRBJ2-3; D is perhaps TRBD1 (6 bases). CDR3 size: 13 residues. Germline V CDR1 and CDR2: SGHNT, YENEEA. The CDR3: CASCGGGWDTQYF. CDR3 sequence (DNA): TGCGCCAGCTGTGGTGGGGGCTGGGATACGCAGTATTTT.

This clonotype was picked up one time. The V and J genes are TRBV11-3 and TRBJ2-3; D is perhaps TRBD1 (6 bases). This CDR3 region has 12 residues. The V gene's germline CDR1 is SGHNT and CDR2 YENEEA. Between the trimmed V and J ends, which lost 8 bases and 7 bases, there was a span of 13 bases. The CDR3 reads CASCGGRNTQYF. CDR3 DNA sequence: TGTGCCAGCTGTGGGGGCCGGAATACGCAGTATTTT. The full variable domain, in which reference TRBV11-3 and TRBJ2-3 provide the parts outside the CDR3, is EAGVVQSPRYKIIEKKQPVAFWCNPISGHNTLYWYLQNLGQGPELLIRYENEEAVDDSQLPKDRFSAERLKGVDSTLKIQPAELGDSAVYLCASCGGRNTQYFGPGTRLTVL.

Turning to this clonotype: A junction boundary mismatches the germline segment, possibly from a read error. V is TRBV29-1 and J is TRBJ2-7; 10 nucleotides line up with TRBD1. Per the germline V gene, CDR1 is SQVTM and CDR2 is ANQGSEA. This CDR3 region has 16 residues. The CDR3 DNA sequence: TGCAGGGTTGAAGATCAGGGACAGGGGATAGAGGACGAACAGTACTTC. As protein: CRVEDQGQGIEDEQYF.

The table lists this clonotype with many counts. The CDR3 nucleotides are TGTGCCAGCGGCCGCGGACGGACTGAAGCTTTCTTT. Protein sequence: CASGRGRTEAFF. V is TRBV6-1 and J is TRBJ1-1, with unresolved D. V was clipped by 8 bases and J by 5 bases, with 12 bases between them. The CDR3 loop spans 12 amino acids. Germline CDR1 is MNHNS and CDR2 is SASEGT.

On this clonotype itself: Germline and junction disagree at one end, which may indicate a read error. The chain joins TRBV6-5 to TRBJ1-1, with a tentative D call TRBD1 (5 bases). CDR3 length equals 14 residues. In germline, CDR1 is MNHEY, CDR2 SVGAGI. CDR3 sequence reads: CASLGYQGTTEVFF. CDR3 DNA sequence: TGTGCCAGCCTTGGGTACCAGGGTACCACTGAAGTTTTCTTT.

Notes on this clonotype: The junction and the germline gene differ at one end; a read error may be behind it. J is TRBJ1-5 and V is TRBV6-5, with D perhaps matching TRBD1 or TRBD2 (5 bases each). The J call is uncertain, as TRBJ2-3 better fits the DNA end. Germline values: CDR1 MNHEY, CDR2 SVGAGI. This CDR3 spans 14 amino acids. The DNA for the CDR3 is TGTGCTAGCAGCCCTCGGGGTGGGGCCCAGCCCCAGTATTTT. It codes for CASSPRGGAQPQYF.

Ten or more counts support this clonotype. The V gene is TRBV6-2 or TRBV6-3, the J gene TRBJ2-2; D gene uncertain. Germline V gives CDR1 MNHEY, CDR2 SVGEGT. The CDR3 contains 12 residues. V was trimmed by 2 bases and J by 6 bases, leaving 4 bases between them. In DNA, the CDR3 is TGTGCCAGCAGTTACCAGGCCGGGGAGCTGTTTTTT. It is translated as CASSYQAGELFF.

This clonotype was seen more than once but under ten times. A single base separates this from a much larger clone, so it may be a read error. The CDR3 sequence: CASSLGGYLYSEQFF. DNA for the CDR3: TGTGCCAGCAGCTTAGGCGGGTATTTATACAGTGAGCAGTTCTTC. The chain recombines TRBV7-8 with TRBJ2-1; a possible D gene is TRBD2 (5 bases). The germline gives CDR1 SGHVS, CDR2 FQNEAQ. The CDR3 is 15 residues long.

With regard to this clonotype: A much larger clone lies a single base off, so this may be a read error. The chain employs TRBV28 and TRBJ1-1, with unresolved D. This CDR3 comprises 12 residues. Per the germline V gene, CDR1 is MDHEN and CDR2 is SYDVKM. CDR3 region: CGSSPSEGGAFF. In DNA, the CDR3 is TGTGGCAGCAGTCCCTCCGAAGGAGGGGCTTTCTTT. Together with reference TRBV28 and TRBJ1-1, the CDR3 gives the full variable domain: DVKVTQSSRYLVKRTGEKVFLECVQDMDHENMFWYRQDPGLGLRLIYFSYDVKMKEKGDIPEGYSVSREKKERFSLILESASTNQTSMYLCGSSPSEGGAFFGQGTRLTVV.

About this clonotype: One base away lies a much larger clone, so this may be a sequencing read error. The chain carries TRBV20-1 and TRBJ2-4; the D gene is possibly TRBD1 (7 bases). Germline values: CDR1 DFQATT, CDR2 SNEGSKA (reference sequence). The CDR3 runs to 15 residues. As DNA, the CDR3 is TGCAATGCCCCTCCCACAGGGGCCCTAGCGTACATTCAGTACTTC. Encoded protein: CNAPPTGALAYIQYF.